These T cell receptor beta chains were read from a single sample in a study of T cells in Graves' hyperthyroidism and ophthalmopathy. MiXCR, run by TCRdb on the multiplex PCR reads, gives a single entry per CDR3 protein. The table lists some 500,000 distinct CDR3 sequences, around 24% of them singletons. The sample was blood. All receptors come from a woman aged 30 to 39 with Graves' ophthalmopathy. CDR3s include the opening cysteine and the closing phenylalanine or tryptophan. The D gene is left open where the match is weak. For some rows the clone size is stated as once, few or many, or as a class when expanded; others skip it.

j_gene: TRBJ1-5
abundance: many
d_gene: TRBD1
v_gene: TRBV5-1
CDR3aa: CASSLEGTGKDF
CDR3nt: TGCGCCAGCAGCTTGGAAGGGACAGGGAAGGATTTT

j_gene: TRBJ2-2
abundance: many
d_gene: -
v_gene: TRBV6-2/TRBV6-3
CDR3aa: CASSYSGPGASDPTGELFF
CDR3nt: TGTGCCAGCAGTTACTCCGGGCCCGGGGCCAGCGACCCCACCGGGGAGCTGTTTTTT

j_gene: TRBJ2-2
abundance: few
d_gene: -
v_gene: TRBV12-3/TRBV12-4
CDR3aa: CASSLNRRTGELFF
CDR3nt: TGTGCCAGCAGTTTAAACAGACGCACCGGGGAGCTGTTTTTT

j_gene: TRBJ1-2
abundance: many
d_gene: -
v_gene: TRBV30
CDR3aa: CAWSVLVSNYGYTF
CDR3nt: TGTGCCTGGAGTGTACTAGTGTCCAACTATGGCTACACCTTC

j_gene: TRBJ2-2
abundance: many
d_gene: -
v_gene: TRBV6-5
CDR3aa: CASRGGAALGTGELFF
CDR3nt: TGTGCCAGCAGAGGAGGGGCAGCCCTCGGCACCGGGGAGCTGTTTTTT

j_gene: TRBJ2-5
abundance: many
d_gene: TRBD1
v_gene: TRBV2
CDR3aa: CASTSGTGIQETQYF
CDR3nt: TGTGCCAGCACCTCCGGGACAGGGATCCAAGAGACCCAGTACTTC

j_gene: TRBJ1-1
abundance: few
d_gene: -
v_gene: TRBV27
CDR3aa: CASSLSMSQTMNTEAFF
CDR3nt: TGTGCCAGCAGTTTATCGATGTCCCAGACCATGAACACTGAAGCTTTCTTT

j_gene: TRBJ2-7
abundance: many
d_gene: TRBD1
v_gene: TRBV20-1
CDR3aa: CSAIDRGLYEQYF
CDR3nt: TGCAGTGCTATTGATAGGGGGCTCTACGAGCAGTACTTC

j_gene: TRBJ1-1
abundance: many
d_gene: -
v_gene: TRBV28
CDR3aa: CATTPGDLRKNTEAFF
CDR3nt: TGTGCCACCACCCCAGGCGATCTAAGAAAGAACACTGAAGCTTTCTTT

j_gene: TRBJ1-1
abundance: many
d_gene: -
v_gene: TRBV29-1
CDR3aa: CSGKARRVTEAFF
CDR3nt: TGCAGCGGCAAAGCTAGGAGGGTCACTGAAGCTTTCTTT

j_gene: TRBJ2-7
abundance: few
d_gene: TRBD2
v_gene: TRBV4-1
CDR3aa: CASSQAGLAGFEQYF
CDR3nt: TGCGCCAGCAGCCAAGCGGGACTAGCGGGCTTTGAGCAGTACTTC

j_gene: TRBJ2-7
abundance: -
d_gene: TRBD1
v_gene: TRBV12-3/TRBV12-4
CDR3aa: CASSVGTGLLYEQYF
CDR3nt: TGTGCCAGCAGTGTCGGGACAGGACTACTTTACGAGCAGTACTTC

j_gene: TRBJ1-5
abundance: many
d_gene: -
v_gene: TRBV11-2
CDR3aa: CASSIPGSGQPQHF
CDR3nt: TGTGCCAGCAGCATCCCTGGCTCCGGTCAGCCCCAGCATTTT

j_gene: TRBJ2-7
abundance: many
d_gene: TRBD2
v_gene: TRBV6-5
CDR3aa: CASSYGGGGPSDEQYF
CDR3nt: TGTGCCAGCAGTTATGGGGGGGGGGGACCCTCGGACGAGCAGTACTTC

j_gene: TRBJ2-7
abundance: many
d_gene: TRBD1
v_gene: TRBV5-4
CDR3aa: CASSKGQGLDEQYF
CDR3nt: TGTGCCAGCAGCAAGGGACAGGGTTTGGACGAGCAGTACTTC

j_gene: TRBJ1-1
abundance: many
d_gene: TRBD1
v_gene: TRBV30
CDR3aa: CAWSLNYRGADTEAFF
CDR3nt: TGTGCCTGGAGTCTGAACTACAGGGGTGCGGACACTGAAGCTTTCTTT

j_gene: TRBJ2-2
abundance: many
d_gene: -
v_gene: TRBV25-1
CDR3aa: CASSVGEAGELFF
CDR3nt: TGTGCCAGCAGTGTGGGGGAGGCCGGGGAGCTGTTTTTT

j_gene: TRBJ2-7
abundance: many
d_gene: -
v_gene: TRBV7-2
CDR3aa: CASSSLVGLHEQYF
CDR3nt: TGTGCCAGCAGCTCACTGGTTGGACTTCACGAGCAGTACTTC

j_gene: TRBJ2-5
abundance: -
d_gene: -
v_gene: TRBV28
CDR3aa: CASSLPRTWGQETQYF
CDR3nt: TGTGCCAGCAGTTTACCCCGAACATGGGGTCAAGAGACCCAGTACTTC

j_gene: TRBJ2-1
abundance: -
d_gene: -
v_gene: TRBV7-3
CDR3aa: CASSSYGGGGGSSNYNEQFF
CDR3nt: TGTGCCAGCAGCTCGTACGGGGGAGGGGGTGGGTCTAGCAACTACAATGAGCAGTTCTTC

j_gene: TRBJ2-7
abundance: few
d_gene: -
v_gene: TRBV28
CDR3aa: CASSSPGQFSYEQYF
CDR3nt: TGTGCCAGCAGTTCTCCGGGGCAGTTCTCCTACGAGCAGTACTTC

j_gene: TRBJ2-7
abundance: once
d_gene: -
v_gene: TRBV15
CDR3aa: CATSSRRAYEQYF
CDR3nt: TGTGCCACCAGCAGTCGGAGAGCCTACGAGCAGTACTTC

j_gene: TRBJ1-3
abundance: -
d_gene: TRBD1
v_gene: TRBV6-5
CDR3aa: CASSYRGRANTIYF
CDR3nt: TGTGCCAGCAGTTACAGGGGGCGCGCAAACACCATATATTTT

j_gene: TRBJ2-3
abundance: many
d_gene: -
v_gene: TRBV2
CDR3aa: CASSATHKDTQYF
CDR3nt: TGTGCCAGCAGTGCCACCCACAAAGATACGCAGTATTTT

j_gene: TRBJ2-5
abundance: many
d_gene: TRBD2
v_gene: TRBV11-2
CDR3aa: CASSFRTSGEIQETQYF
CDR3nt: TGTGCCAGCAGCTTTCGGACTAGCGGGGAGATTCAAGAGACCCAGTACTTC

j_gene: TRBJ1-2
abundance: -
d_gene: TRBD1
v_gene: TRBV12-3/TRBV12-4
CDR3aa: CASSLRQGADGYSF
CDR3nt: TGTGCCAGCAGTCTCCGACAGGGGGCGGACGGCTACAGCTTC

j_gene: TRBJ2-2
abundance: -
d_gene: TRBD1
v_gene: TRBV7-2
CDR3aa: CASSIRQGTGELFF
CDR3nt: TGTGCCAGCAGCATAAGACAGGGAACCGGGGAGCTGTTTTTT

j_gene: TRBJ2-5
abundance: many
d_gene: TRBD2
v_gene: TRBV2
CDR3aa: CASSGTSGGARETQYF
CDR3nt: TGTGCCAGCAGTGGGACTAGCGGGGGGGCGAGGGAGACCCAGTACTTC

j_gene: TRBJ1-1
abundance: few
d_gene: -
v_gene: TRBV6-5
CDR3aa: CASSYNLNTEAFF
CDR3nt: TGTGCCAGCAGTTACAACTTGAACACTGAAGCTTTCTTT

j_gene: TRBJ2-7
abundance: many
d_gene: -
v_gene: TRBV6-2/TRBV6-3
CDR3aa: CASSDPPLGFYEQYF
CDR3nt: TGTGCCAGCAGTGACCCTCCTTTGGGCTTCTACGAGCAGTACTTC

j_gene: TRBJ2-7
abundance: once
d_gene: -
v_gene: TRBV12-3/TRBV12-4
CDR3aa: CASSRALRELSYEQYF
CDR3nt: TGTGCCAGCAGTCGAGCGTTAAGGGAACTCAGCTACGAGCAGTACTTC

j_gene: TRBJ1-2
abundance: -
d_gene: TRBD1
v_gene: TRBV11-1
CDR3aa: CASSPRVGAGDRTYGYTF
CDR3nt: TGTGCCAGCAGCCCGAGAGTCGGGGCGGGGGACAGGACCTATGGCTACACCTTC

j_gene: TRBJ1-5
abundance: many
d_gene: TRBD1
v_gene: TRBV6-1
CDR3aa: CASSGTGNSNQPQHF
CDR3nt: TGTGCCAGCAGTGGGACAGGAAATAGCAATCAGCCCCAGCATTTT

j_gene: TRBJ1-2
abundance: many
d_gene: -
v_gene: TRBV12-3/TRBV12-4
CDR3aa: CASSLGAVVYGYTF
CDR3nt: TGTGCCAGCAGTTTAGGGGCAGTCGTCTATGGCTACACCTTC

j_gene: TRBJ2-7
abundance: -
d_gene: -
v_gene: TRBV5-1
CDR3aa: CASSTYQGSYEQYF
CDR3nt: TGCGCCAGCAGCACTTACCAGGGGTCCTACGAGCAGTACTTC

j_gene: TRBJ2-5
abundance: many
d_gene: TRBD1
v_gene: TRBV7-3
CDR3aa: CASSLEGQGIGETQYF
CDR3nt: TGTGCCAGCAGCTTAGAGGGACAGGGCATAGGAGAGACCCAGTACTTC

j_gene: TRBJ2-7
abundance: once
d_gene: TRBD1
v_gene: TRBV25-1
CDR3aa: CASSEARGHSYEQYF
CDR3nt: TGTGCCAGCAGTGAAGCCAGGGGGCACTCCTACGAGCAGTACTTC

j_gene: TRBJ2-2
abundance: -
d_gene: TRBD1
v_gene: TRBV12-3/TRBV12-4
CDR3aa: CASSSTWTGANTGELFF
CDR3nt: TGTGCCAGCAGTTCGACTTGGACAGGAGCGAACACCGGGGAGCTGTTTTTT

j_gene: TRBJ1-1
abundance: -
d_gene: -
v_gene: TRBV6-5
CDR3aa: CASSYSWNMNTEAFF
CDR3nt: TGTGCCAGCAGTTACTCGTGGAATATGAACACTGAAGCTTTCTTT

j_gene: TRBJ2-5
abundance: many
d_gene: TRBD2
v_gene: TRBV2
CDR3aa: CASSLGPPTSGQETQYF
CDR3nt: TGTGCCAGCAGTTTAGGACCCCCGACTAGCGGCCAAGAGACCCAGTACTTC

j_gene: TRBJ2-7
abundance: many
d_gene: -
v_gene: TRBV19
CDR3aa: CASSIGRVLGEQYF
CDR3nt: TGTGCCAGTAGTATCGGACGGGTTTTGGGCGAGCAGTACTTC

j_gene: TRBJ1-2
abundance: many
d_gene: TRBD1
v_gene: TRBV6-5
CDR3aa: CASSYASGTGVFYGYTF
CDR3nt: TGTGCCAGCAGTTACGCCTCCGGGACAGGGGTTTTTTATGGCTACACCTTC

j_gene: TRBJ2-7
abundance: -
d_gene: -
v_gene: TRBV30
CDR3aa: CAWRAGSSYEQYF
CDR3nt: TGTGCCTGGAGGGCGGGGAGCTCCTACGAGCAGTACTTC

j_gene: TRBJ1-2
abundance: -
d_gene: TRBD1
v_gene: TRBV11-2
CDR3aa: CASSLGRTGAHVF
CDR3nt: TGTGCCAGCAGCTTAGGGCGGACAGGGGCACATGTATTC

j_gene: TRBJ1-1
abundance: many
d_gene: -
v_gene: TRBV6-1
CDR3aa: CASSATGFPQNTEAFF
CDR3nt: TGTGCCAGCAGTGCCACAGGGTTCCCTCAAAACACTGAAGCTTTCTTT

j_gene: TRBJ2-7
abundance: -
d_gene: TRBD2
v_gene: TRBV6-2/TRBV6-3
CDR3aa: CASTRSGRGSYEQYF
CDR3nt: TGTGCCAGCACCCGAAGCGGGAGAGGGTCCTACGAGCAGTACTTC

j_gene: TRBJ2-3
abundance: many
d_gene: -
v_gene: TRBV19
CDR3aa: CASSLVRTDTQYF
CDR3nt: TGTGCCAGTAGTCTAGTGCGCACAGATACGCAGTATTTT

j_gene: TRBJ2-6
abundance: many
d_gene: -
v_gene: TRBV5-4
CDR3aa: CASSFLVGPGANVLTF
CDR3nt: TGTGCCAGCAGCTTTTTGGTGGGGCCTGGGGCCAACGTCCTGACTTTC

j_gene: TRBJ2-5
abundance: many
d_gene: TRBD2
v_gene: TRBV12-3/TRBV12-4
CDR3aa: CASSETSLFGETQYF
CDR3nt: TGTGCCAGCAGTGAGACTAGCCTGTTCGGAGAGACCCAGTACTTC

j_gene: TRBJ1-3
abundance: many
d_gene: -
v_gene: TRBV15
CDR3aa: CATSRDQGRTGNTIYF
CDR3nt: TGTGCCACCAGCAGAGATCAGGGAAGGACTGGAAACACCATATATTTT

j_gene: TRBJ2-7
abundance: -
d_gene: -
v_gene: TRBV2
CDR3aa: CASGDSGAAGSDYEQYF
CDR3nt: TGTGCCAGCGGTGACTCAGGGGCCGCCGGTTCGGACTACGAGCAGTACTTC

j_gene: TRBJ2-7
abundance: -
d_gene: TRBD1
v_gene: TRBV12-3/TRBV12-4
CDR3aa: CASRGQGAVEQYF
CDR3nt: TGTGCCAGCAGGGGACAGGGGGCGGTCGAGCAGTACTTC

j_gene: TRBJ1-1
abundance: -
d_gene: -
v_gene: TRBV14
CDR3aa: CASSQPTGFTEAFF
CDR3nt: TGTGCCAGCAGCCAACCAACAGGGTTTACTGAAGCTTTCTTT

j_gene: TRBJ2-7
abundance: -
d_gene: -
v_gene: TRBV7-3
CDR3aa: CASSPLPGEQYF
CDR3nt: TGTGCCAGCAGCCCTCTTCCGGGAGAGCAGTACTTC